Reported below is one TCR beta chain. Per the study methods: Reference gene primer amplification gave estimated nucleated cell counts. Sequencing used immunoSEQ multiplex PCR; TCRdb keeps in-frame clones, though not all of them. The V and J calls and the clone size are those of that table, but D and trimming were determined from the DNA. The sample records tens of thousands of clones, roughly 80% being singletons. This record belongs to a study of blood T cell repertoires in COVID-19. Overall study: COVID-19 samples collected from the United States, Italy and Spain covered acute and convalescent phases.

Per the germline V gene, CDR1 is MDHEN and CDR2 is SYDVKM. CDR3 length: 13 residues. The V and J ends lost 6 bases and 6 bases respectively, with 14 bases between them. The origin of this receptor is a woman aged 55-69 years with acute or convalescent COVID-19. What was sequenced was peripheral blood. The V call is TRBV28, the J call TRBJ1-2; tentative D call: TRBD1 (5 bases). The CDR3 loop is CASSSRVKDGYTF. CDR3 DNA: TGTGCCAGCAGCTCCAGGGTAAAAGATGGCTACACCTTC.